A selection of T cell receptor beta chains follows, all from one sample in a study of immune heterogeneity within non-small cell lung tumors. Each CDR3 protein gets one entry after TCRdb re-called the multiplex PCR reads with MiXCR. The data hold just over 15,000 distinct CDR3 sequences, with 28% observed a single time. Material: lung tumor tissue. The receptors shown here come from a man between 35 and 55 years old with non-small cell lung cancer. The CDR3 runs from the conserved cysteine through the conserved F or W. D genes are given only for firm matches. Clone size is given for some rows only: seen once, a few or many times, or a class if the clone is expanded.

>TRBJ1-6|TRBV2|NA|medium-sized
CASSGQNNSPLHF
TGTGCCAGCAGTGGACAGAATAATTCACCCCTCCACTTT
>TRBJ1-6|TRBV9|TRBD1|NA
CASSVREWTGDSPLHF
TGTGCCAGCAGCGTCCGCGAGTGGACAGGGGATTCACCCCTCCACTTT
>TRBJ2-1|TRBV7-3|TRBD1|medium-sized
CASSSIQGSLTNEQFF
TGTGCCAGCAGCTCCATACAGGGGTCGCTGACCAATGAGCAGTTCTTC
>TRBJ1-4|TRBV20-1|TRBD1|few
CSTYPTGRNNEKLFF
TGCAGTACCTACCCGACAGGGCGAAACAATGAAAAACTGTTTTTT
>TRBJ2-1|TRBV20-1|TRBD2|many
CSAPQRETDNEQFF
TGCAGTGCTCCCCAGCGGGAGACGGACAATGAGCAGTTCTTC
>TRBJ2-1|TRBV20-1|TRBD1|NA
CSARRGQSYNEQFF
TGCAGTGCTAGGAGGGGGCAATCCTACAATGAGCAGTTCTTC
>TRBJ2-7|TRBV9|NA|medium-sized
CASSAGAEGEQYF
TGTGCCAGCAGTGCCGGGGCCGAAGGCGAGCAGTACTTC
>TRBJ1-5|TRBV30|NA|NA
CAWSVGQISQHF
TGTGCCTGGAGTGTAGGGCAAATCAGCCAGCATTTT
>TRBJ2-1|TRBV27|NA|many
CASSPYTLGLDNEQFF
TGTGCCAGCAGTCCGTACACCTTAGGGCTCGACAATGAGCAGTTCTTC
>TRBJ1-5|TRBV30|NA|many
CAWSSRASSNQPQHF
TGTGCCTGGAGCTCTAGAGCCTCTAGCAATCAGCCCCAGCATTTT
>TRBJ2-3|TRBV7-3|NA|NA
CASSLNGRTETQYF
TGTGCCAGCAGCTTAAATGGGAGAACAGAGACGCAGTATTTT
>TRBJ2-1|TRBV5-1|TRBD2|many
CASSLFSGPGNEQFF
TGCGCCAGCAGCTTGTTTAGCGGGCCAGGTAATGAGCAGTTCTTC
>TRBJ2-1|TRBV24-1|TRBD2|medium-sized
CATSDLTSGGYNEQFF
TGTGCCACCAGTGATTTGACTAGCGGAGGGTACAATGAGCAGTTCTTC
>TRBJ2-1|TRBV29-1|TRBD1|few
CSAKERTGSYNEQFF
TGCAGCGCTAAAGAGCGGACAGGATCCTACAATGAGCAGTTCTTC
>TRBJ2-7|TRBV6-1|NA|medium-sized
CASSEPGQTSYEQYF
TGTGCCAGCAGTGAACCAGGTCAGACTTCCTACGAGCAGTACTTC
>TRBJ2-1|TRBV14|NA|medium-sized
CASSQKVSTGRGNEQFF
TGTGCCAGCAGCCAAAAGGTATCGACAGGGCGGGGCAATGAGCAGTTCTTC
>TRBJ2-5|TRBV5-1|NA|few
CASSPDNKETQYF
TGCGCCAGCAGCCCGGACAATAAAGAGACCCAGTACTTC
>TRBJ2-3|TRBV11-3|TRBD2|medium-sized
CASSRGLAGGVDTQYF
TGTGCCAGCAGCCGGGGACTAGCGGGAGGAGTAGATACGCAGTATTTT
>TRBJ2-5|TRBV10-3|NA|NA
CGTGGETQYF
TGTGGCACCGGGGGAGAGACCCAGTACTTC
>TRBJ2-5|TRBV11-3|NA|many
CASSLEQETQYF
TGTGCCAGCAGCTTAGAGCAAGAGACCCAGTACTTC
>TRBJ1-1|TRBV12-3/TRBV12-4|TRBD1|many
CASSGQGGNTEAFF
TGTGCCAGCAGTGGACAGGGGGGGAACACTGAAGCTTTCTTT
>TRBJ1-2|TRBV11-3|NA|NA
CASSRRQVMKDGYTF
TGTGCCAGCAGTCGCAGACAGGTAATGAAGGATGGCTACACCTTC